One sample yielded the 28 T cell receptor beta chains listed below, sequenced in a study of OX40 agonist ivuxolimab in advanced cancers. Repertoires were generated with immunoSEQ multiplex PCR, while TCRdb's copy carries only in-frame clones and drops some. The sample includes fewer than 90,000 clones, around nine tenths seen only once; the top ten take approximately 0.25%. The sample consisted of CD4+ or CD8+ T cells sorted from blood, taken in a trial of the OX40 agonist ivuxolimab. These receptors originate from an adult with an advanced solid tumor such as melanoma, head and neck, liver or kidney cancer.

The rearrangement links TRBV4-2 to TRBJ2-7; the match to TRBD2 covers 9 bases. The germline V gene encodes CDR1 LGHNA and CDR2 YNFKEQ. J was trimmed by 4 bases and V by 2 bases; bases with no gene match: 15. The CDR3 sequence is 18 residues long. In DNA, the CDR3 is TGTGCCAGCAGCCAAAATGCCTCTCCCGGGACTAGCATATACGAGCAGTACTTC. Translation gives CASSQNASPGTSIYEQYF.

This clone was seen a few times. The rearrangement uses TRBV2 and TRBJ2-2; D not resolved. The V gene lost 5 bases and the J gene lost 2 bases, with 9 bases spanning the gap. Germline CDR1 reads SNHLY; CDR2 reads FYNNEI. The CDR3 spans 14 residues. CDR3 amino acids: CASSTDTNTGELFF. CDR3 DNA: TGTGCCAGCAGTACCGACACCAACACCGGGGAGCTGTTTTTT. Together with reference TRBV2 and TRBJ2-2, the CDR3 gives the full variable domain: EPEVTQTPSHQVTQMGQEVILRCVPISNHLYFYWYRQILGQKVEFLVSFYNNEISEKSEIFDDQFSVERPDGSNFTLKIRSTKLEDSAMYFCASSTDTNTGELFFGEGSRLTVL.

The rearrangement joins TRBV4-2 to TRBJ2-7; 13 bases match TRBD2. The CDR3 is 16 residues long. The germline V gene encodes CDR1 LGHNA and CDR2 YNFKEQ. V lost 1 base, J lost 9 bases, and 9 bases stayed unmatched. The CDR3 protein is CASSQVGTSGTKGQYF. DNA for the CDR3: TGTGCCAGCAGCCAAGTGGGGACTAGCGGGACTAAGGGGCAGTACTTC.

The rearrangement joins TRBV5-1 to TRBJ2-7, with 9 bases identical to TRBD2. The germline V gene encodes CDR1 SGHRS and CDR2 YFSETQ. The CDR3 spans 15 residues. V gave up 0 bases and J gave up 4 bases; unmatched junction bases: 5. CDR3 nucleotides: TGCGCCAGCAGCTTGGGGCTAGCGGGGACTTACGAGCAGTACTTC. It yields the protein CASSLGLAGTYEQYF.

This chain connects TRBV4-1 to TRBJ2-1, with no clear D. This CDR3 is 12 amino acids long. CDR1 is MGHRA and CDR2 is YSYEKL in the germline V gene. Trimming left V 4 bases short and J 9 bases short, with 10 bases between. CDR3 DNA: TGCGCCAGCAGCCGGCCGGGTCCTGAGCAGTTCTTC. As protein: CASSRPGPEQFF.

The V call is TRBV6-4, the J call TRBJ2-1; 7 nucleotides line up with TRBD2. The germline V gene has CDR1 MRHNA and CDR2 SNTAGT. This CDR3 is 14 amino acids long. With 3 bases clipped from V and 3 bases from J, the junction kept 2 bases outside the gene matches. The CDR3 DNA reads TGTGCCAGCAGTGAAGGACTAGGCTACAATGAGCAGTTCTTC. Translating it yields CASSEGLGYNEQFF.

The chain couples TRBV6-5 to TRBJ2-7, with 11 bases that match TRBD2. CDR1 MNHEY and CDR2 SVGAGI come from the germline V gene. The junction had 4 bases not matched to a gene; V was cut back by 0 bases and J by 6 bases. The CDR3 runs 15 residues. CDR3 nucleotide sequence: TGTGCCAGCAGTTACTCTAGCGGGAGGGCTTCCGAGCAGTACTTC. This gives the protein CASSYSSGRASEQYF.

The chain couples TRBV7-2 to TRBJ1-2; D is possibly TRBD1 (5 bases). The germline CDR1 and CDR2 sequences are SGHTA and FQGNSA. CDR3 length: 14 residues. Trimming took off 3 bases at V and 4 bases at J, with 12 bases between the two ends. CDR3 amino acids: CASSFQTDFYGYTF. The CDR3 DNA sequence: TGTGCCAGCAGCTTTCAGACAGACTTCTATGGCTACACCTTC.

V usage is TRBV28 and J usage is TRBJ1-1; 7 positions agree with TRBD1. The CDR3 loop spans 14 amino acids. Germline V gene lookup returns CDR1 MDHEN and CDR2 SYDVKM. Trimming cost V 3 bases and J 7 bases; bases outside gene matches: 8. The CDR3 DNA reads TGTGCCAGCAGTTTGGCCCAGGGGGGTGATGAAGCTTTCTTT. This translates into CASSLAQGGDEAFF.

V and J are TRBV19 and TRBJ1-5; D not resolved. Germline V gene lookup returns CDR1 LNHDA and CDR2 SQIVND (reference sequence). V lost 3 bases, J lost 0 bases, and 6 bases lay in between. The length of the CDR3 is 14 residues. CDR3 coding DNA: TGTGCCAGTAGTATTAATCATAGCAATCAGCCCCAGCATTTT. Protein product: CASSINHSNQPQHF.

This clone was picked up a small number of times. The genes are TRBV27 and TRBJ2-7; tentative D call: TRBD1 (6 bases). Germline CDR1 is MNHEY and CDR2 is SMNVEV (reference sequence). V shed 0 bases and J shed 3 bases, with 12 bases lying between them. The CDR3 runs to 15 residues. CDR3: CASSLSPGHHYEQYF. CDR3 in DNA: TGTGCCAGCAGTTTATCTCCGGGACACCACTACGAGCAGTACTTC.

The CDR3 loop is CASSVGGQGGEKLFF. The CDR3 DNA reads as TGTGCCAGCAGCGTAGGTGGACAGGGCGGTGAAAAACTGTTTTTT. V and J are TRBV9 and TRBJ1-4; 8 positions match TRBD1. Germline V gene data show CDR1 as SGDLS and CDR2 as YYNGEE. V was clipped by 0 bases and J by 7 bases; unmatched bases: 5. The CDR3 covers 15 residues.

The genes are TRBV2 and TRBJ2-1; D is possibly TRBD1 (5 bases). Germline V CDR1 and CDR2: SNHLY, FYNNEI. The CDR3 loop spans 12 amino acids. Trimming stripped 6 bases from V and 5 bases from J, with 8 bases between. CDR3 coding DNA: TGTGCCAGCAGACAGGTCAACAATGAGCAGTTCTTC. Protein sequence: CASRQVNNEQFF.

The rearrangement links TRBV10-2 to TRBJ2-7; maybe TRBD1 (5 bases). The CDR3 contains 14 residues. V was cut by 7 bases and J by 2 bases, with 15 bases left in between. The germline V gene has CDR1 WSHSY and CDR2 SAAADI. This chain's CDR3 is CASNGQEGPYEQYF. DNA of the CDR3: TGCGCCAGCAATGGACAAGAAGGCCCCTACGAGCAGTACTTC.

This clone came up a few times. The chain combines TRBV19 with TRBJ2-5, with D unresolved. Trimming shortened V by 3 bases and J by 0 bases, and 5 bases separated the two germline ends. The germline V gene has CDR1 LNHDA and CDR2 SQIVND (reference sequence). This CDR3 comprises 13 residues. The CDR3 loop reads CASSIIYQETQYF. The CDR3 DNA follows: TGTGCCAGTAGTATTATATACCAAGAGACCCAGTACTTC.

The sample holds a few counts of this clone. CDR3: CASSLQGARWEQYF. The CDR3 region has the DNA TGTGCCAGCAGTTTACAGGGCGCCCGTTGGGAGCAGTACTTC. This chain links TRBV28 with TRBJ2-7; tentatively, D is TRBD1 (5 bases). This CDR3 contains 14 residues. V lost 2 bases and J 7 bases, leaving 15 bases between the germline ends. Looked up from germline, CDR1 is MDHEN and CDR2 is SYDVKM.

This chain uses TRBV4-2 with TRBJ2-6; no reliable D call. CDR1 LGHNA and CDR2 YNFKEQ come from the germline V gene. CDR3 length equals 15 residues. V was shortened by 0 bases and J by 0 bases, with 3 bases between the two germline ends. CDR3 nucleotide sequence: TGTGCCAGCAGCCAAGACAGCTCTGGGGCCAACGTCCTGACTTTC. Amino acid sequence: CASSQDSSGANVLTF.

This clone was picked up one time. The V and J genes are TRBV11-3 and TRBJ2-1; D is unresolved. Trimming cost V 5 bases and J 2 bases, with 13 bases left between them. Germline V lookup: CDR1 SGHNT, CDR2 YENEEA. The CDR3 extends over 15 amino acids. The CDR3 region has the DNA TGTGCCAGCAGCCGACGAGCCTCGGCCTACAATGAGCAGTTCTTC. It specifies CASSRRASAYNEQFF.

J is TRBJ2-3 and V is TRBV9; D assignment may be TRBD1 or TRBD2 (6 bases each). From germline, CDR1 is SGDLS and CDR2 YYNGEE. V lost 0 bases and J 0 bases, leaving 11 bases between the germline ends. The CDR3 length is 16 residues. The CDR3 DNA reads TGTGCCAGCAGCGTAGGGGGGGCCTCTAGCACAGATACGCAGTATTTT. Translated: CASSVGGASSTDTQYF.

The CDR3 here is CASSSGQGGGYGYTF. CDR3 sequence (DNA): TGTGCCAGCAGTTCCGGACAGGGAGGTGGCTATGGCTACACCTTC. The V gene is TRBV28, the J gene TRBJ1-2, with 8 nucleotides matching TRBD1. V trimming: 4 bases; J trimming: 4 bases; junction bases outside the gene matches: 8. The germline V gene has CDR1 MDHEN and CDR2 SYDVKM. The CDR3 covers 15 residues.

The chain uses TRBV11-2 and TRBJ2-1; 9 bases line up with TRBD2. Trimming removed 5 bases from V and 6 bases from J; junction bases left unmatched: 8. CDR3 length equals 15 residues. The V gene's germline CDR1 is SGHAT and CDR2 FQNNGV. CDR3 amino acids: CASSLQAGGLNEQFF. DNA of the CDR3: TGTGCCAGCAGCCTCCAAGCGGGAGGACTCAATGAGCAGTTCTTC.

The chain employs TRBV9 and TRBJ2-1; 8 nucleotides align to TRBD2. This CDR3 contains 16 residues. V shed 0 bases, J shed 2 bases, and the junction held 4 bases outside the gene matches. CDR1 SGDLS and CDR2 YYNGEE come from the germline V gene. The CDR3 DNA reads TGTGCCAGCAGCGTAGGATTAGCGGGACCCTACAATGAGCAGTTCTTC. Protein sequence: CASSVGLAGPYNEQFF. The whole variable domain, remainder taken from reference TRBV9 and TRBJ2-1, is DSGVTQTPKHLITATGQRVTLRCSPRSGDLSVYWYQQSLDQGLQFLIQYYNGEERAKGNILERFSAQQFPDLHSELNLSSLELGDSALYFCASSVGLAGPYNEQFFGPGTRLTVL.

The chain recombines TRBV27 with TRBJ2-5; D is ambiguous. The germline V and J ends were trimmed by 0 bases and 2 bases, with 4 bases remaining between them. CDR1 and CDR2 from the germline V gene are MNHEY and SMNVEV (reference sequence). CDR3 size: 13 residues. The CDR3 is CASSLSQQETQYF. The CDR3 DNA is TGTGCCAGCAGTTTATCACAGCAAGAGACCCAGTACTTC.

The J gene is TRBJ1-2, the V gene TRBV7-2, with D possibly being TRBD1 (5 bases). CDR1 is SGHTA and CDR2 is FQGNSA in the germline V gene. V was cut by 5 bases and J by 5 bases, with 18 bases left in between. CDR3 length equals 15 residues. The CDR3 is CASSKEMGGVYGYTF. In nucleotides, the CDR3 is TGTGCCAGCAGCAAAGAAATGGGGGGAGTTTATGGCTACACCTTC. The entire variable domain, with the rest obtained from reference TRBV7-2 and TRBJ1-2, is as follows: GAGVSQSPSNKVTEKGKDVELRCDPISGHTALYWYRQSLGQGLEFLIYFQGNSAPDKSGLPSDRFSAERTGGSVSTLTIQRTQQEDSAVYLCASSKEMGGVYGYTFGSGTRLTVV.

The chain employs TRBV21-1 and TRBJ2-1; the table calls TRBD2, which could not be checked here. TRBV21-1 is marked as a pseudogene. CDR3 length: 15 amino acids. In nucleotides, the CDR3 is TGTGCCAGCAGCAAACTTCCGGGAGGAGGCAATGAGCAGTTCTTC. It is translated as CASSKLPGGGNEQFF.

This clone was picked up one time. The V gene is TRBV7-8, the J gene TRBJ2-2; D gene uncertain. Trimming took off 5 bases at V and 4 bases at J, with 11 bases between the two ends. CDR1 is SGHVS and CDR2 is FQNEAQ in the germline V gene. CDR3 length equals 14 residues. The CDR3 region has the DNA TGTGCCAGCAGCCCCACGACATTCACCGGGGAGCTGTTTTTT. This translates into CASSPTTFTGELFF.

The CDR3 nucleotides read TGTGCCAGCAGCTCGGATCTAGCGGGAACCTACGAGCAGTACTTC. Protein product: CASSSDLAGTYEQYF. The chain recombines TRBV7-9 with TRBJ2-7; TRBD2 matches at 9 bases. The CDR3 loop spans 15 amino acids. The junction had 6 bases not matched to a gene; V was cut back by 4 bases and J by 2 bases. The germline V gene has CDR1 SEHNR and CDR2 FQNEAQ (reference sequence).

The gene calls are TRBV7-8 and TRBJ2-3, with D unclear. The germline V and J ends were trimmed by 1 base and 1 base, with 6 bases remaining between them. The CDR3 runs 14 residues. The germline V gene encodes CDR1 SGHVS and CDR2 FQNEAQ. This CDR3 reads CASSLVDGTDTQYF. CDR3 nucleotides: TGTGCCAGCAGCTTAGTGGATGGCACAGATACGCAGTATTTT.